This TCR beta chain was captured in a study of cytomegalovirus exposure and HLA in healthy donors. Both 60 Vbeta primers and 13 Jbeta primers went into the PCR. Assay: immunoSEQ multiplex PCR; the TCRdb copy retains only in-frame clones and omits some. In the table there are around 150,000 clones, roughly 77% of which are singletons. This clone was seen only a few times. The germline V and J ends were trimmed by 4 bases and 2 bases, with 15 bases remaining between them. Germline CDR1 is SGHDN and CDR2 is FVKESK. This CDR3 comprises 15 residues. This clonotype originated in a human donor in good health. Sequencing was done on a sample of PBMCs. V and J are TRBV14 and TRBJ2-7; perhaps TRBD1 as D (6 bases). CDR3 DNA: TGTGCCAGCAGCCCCCAACAGGGCCCAACCTACGAGCAGTACTTC. Translation: CASSPQQGPTYEQYF.